This record covers a single T cell receptor beta chain. These data belong to a study of OX40 agonist ivuxolimab in advanced cancers. Turning to the study itself: Patients were infused with ivuxolimab every 2 weeks at 0.01 to 10 mg/kg. Three patients got partial responses; one had hepatocellular carcinoma and two had cutaneous melanoma.

The CDR3 runs 12 residues. Trimming cost V 5 bases and J 5 bases, with 9 bases left between them. Looked up from germline, CDR1 is SGHVS and CDR2 is FQNEAQ. TCRdb's copy holds only in-frame clones and misses some; the assay was immunoSEQ multiplex PCR. The table lists around 12,000 clones, around 84% of them singletons, with 35% to 50% in the top ten. The input for sequencing was CD4+ or CD8+ T cells sorted from blood, taken in a trial of the OX40 agonist ivuxolimab. The clonotype comes from an adult with an advanced solid tumor such as melanoma, head and neck, liver or kidney cancer. The J gene is TRBJ1-2, the V gene TRBV7-8; TRBD1 is a possible D gene (6 bases). CDR3 protein: CASSPTGYGYTF. Written as DNA, the CDR3 is TGTGCCAGCAGCCCCACAGGGTATGGCTACACCTTC.